These 18 T cell receptor beta chains share one sample of origin, sequenced in a study of shared clonotypes between healthy human individuals. Clones were read by immunoSEQ multiplex PCR, and TCRdb kept only the in-frame ones, dropping some. The sample has 1.4 million or so clones; around 98.5% are singletons. Sequences were obtained from naive CD4+ T cells sorted from blood. Subset described: CD45RA+ positively selected. Receptor source: a man aged 25 to 40 in good health.

The chain carries TRBV18 and TRBJ2-3; TRBD2 is a possible D gene (6 bases). Germline CDR1 is KGHSH and CDR2 is LQKENI. The CDR3 runs to 15 residues. V lost 2 bases, J lost 1 base, and 10 bases lay in between. The CDR3 sequence is CASSPYTGGTDTQYF. CDR3 bases: TGTGCCAGCTCACCATACACGGGGGGCACAGATACGCAGTATTTT.

The chain couples TRBV2 to TRBJ2-7; D may be TRBD1 (6 bases). This CDR3 region has 14 residues. Trimming took 8 bases from V and 4 from J, leaving 18 bases between them. Germline CDR1 is SNHLY and CDR2 is FYNNEI. The CDR3 protein is CASLLGWGLYEQYF. CDR3 DNA: TGTGCCAGCCTCCTAGGGTGGGGGCTGTACGAGCAGTACTTC.

The chain uses TRBV6-1 and TRBJ1-5; unclear D gene. CDR3 length: 12 amino acids. V lost 5 bases and J 5 bases, leaving 7 bases between the germline ends. Germline CDR1 is MNHNS and CDR2 is SASEGT. This chain's CDR3 is CASSWADQPQHF. For the CDR3, the DNA is TGTGCCAGCAGTTGGGCCGATCAGCCCCAGCATTTT.

J is TRBJ1-1 and V is TRBV6-5, with 9 positions matching TRBD1. The J segment lost 2 bases and the V segment lost 2 bases, leaving 3 bases of the junction unmatched. The germline gives CDR1 MNHEY, CDR2 SVGAGI. There are 15 residues in the CDR3. The CDR3 sequence is CASSYRDRVNTEAFF. The CDR3 DNA sequence: TGTGCCAGCAGTTACCGGGACAGGGTTAACACTGAAGCTTTCTTT.

V is TRBV9 and J is TRBJ2-7; TRBD2 matches 11 bases. CDR3 length: 18 amino acids. The V and J ends lost 0 bases and 3 bases, in that order; junction bases with no gene match: 11. Germline loops: CDR1 SGDLS, CDR2 YYNGEE. The CDR3 sequence: CASSVALAGAGGLYEQYF. For the CDR3, the DNA is TGTGCCAGCAGCGTAGCACTAGCGGGAGCGGGGGGCCTCTACGAGCAGTACTTC.

The CDR3 sequence: CASSLQPNYNEQFF. CDR3 nucleotides: TGTGCCAGCAGCTTACAACCAAACTACAATGAGCAGTTCTTC. The chain links TRBV7-2 to TRBJ2-1; no clear D gene. V lost 2 bases, J lost 3 bases, and 8 bases lay in between. The length of the CDR3 is 14 residues. CDR1 SGHTA and CDR2 FQGNSA come from the germline V gene. The whole variable domain, filled in from reference TRBV7-2 and TRBJ2-1, reads GAGVSQSPSNKVTEKGKDVELRCDPISGHTALYWYRQSLGQGLEFLIYFQGNSAPDKSGLPSDRFSAERTGGSVSTLTIQRTQQEDSAVYLCASSLQPNYNEQFFGPGTRLTVL.

The J gene is TRBJ2-1, the V gene TRBV27; D gene unclear. The germline gives CDR1 MNHEY, CDR2 SMNVEV (reference sequence). The CDR3 has 14 amino acids. V dropped 3 bases and J dropped 4 bases, with 10 bases sitting between them. DNA of the CDR3: TGTGCCAGCAGTTTCCCGGGCAGATACAATGAGCAGTTCTTC. It is translated as CASSFPGRYNEQFF.

A note on this clone: Distinct nucleotide sequences in the sample also encode this CDR3. CDR3 residues: CASSLGTSGTDTQYF. The CDR3 DNA follows: TGTGCCAGCAGCTTGGGGACTAGCGGGACAGATACGCAGTATTTT. The rearrangement joins TRBV11-3 to TRBJ2-3; the match to TRBD2 covers 12 bases. This CDR3 has 15 residues. J was trimmed by 3 bases and V by 3 bases; bases with no gene match: 1. CDR1 and CDR2 (germline): SGHNT, YENEEA.

The V and J genes are TRBV4-1 and TRBJ2-1, with 8 bases fitting TRBD2. V lost 1 base, J lost 8 bases, and 10 bases stayed unmatched. CDR1 and CDR2 (germline): MGHRA, YSYEKL. The CDR3 has 16 amino acids. The CDR3 sequence is CASSQGGLAGLDEQFF. In DNA, the CDR3 is TGCGCCAGCAGCCAAGGTGGGCTAGCGGGTCTTGATGAGCAGTTCTTC.

Comments on this clone: The sample holds other DNA sequences that translate to the same CDR3. This chain joins TRBV27 and TRBJ2-3; the D is unclear. V lost 5 bases, J lost 3 bases, and 6 bases lay in between. Germline V gene sequence: CDR1 MNHEY, CDR2 SMNVEV (reference sequence). This CDR3 is built from 12 residues. The CDR3 is CASSPPTDTQYF. The CDR3 DNA reads as TGTGCCAGCAGTCCCCCGACAGATACGCAGTATTTT.

V usage is TRBV7-2 and J usage is TRBJ2-7; perhaps TRBD1 as D (5 bases). V was cut by 5 bases and J by 4 bases, with 15 bases left in between. The germline CDR1 and CDR2 sequences are SGHTA and FQGNSA. The CDR3 loop spans 14 amino acids. The chain's CDR3 is CASSRWTSLYEQYF. CDR3 DNA: TGTGCCAGCAGCCGCTGGACAAGCTTGTACGAGCAGTACTTC.

The chain is built from TRBV15 and TRBJ1-5; the D gene is possibly TRBD1 (5 bases). The ends were cut back, 5 bases at V and 0 bases at J, with 11 bases in the middle. Germline V gene sequence: CDR1 LNHNV, CDR2 YYDKDF (reference sequence). There are 15 residues in the CDR3. CDR3 coding DNA: TGTGCCACCAGCTCCGGGGGGTATAGCAATCAGCCCCAGCATTTT. It encodes CATSSGGYSNQPQHF.

The J gene is TRBJ2-1, the V gene TRBV19, with 9 bases lining up with TRBD2. Germline V gene lookup returns CDR1 LNHDA and CDR2 SQIVND (reference sequence). This CDR3 region has 15 residues. After removal of 7 bases from V and 8 bases from J, the junction contained 12 bases not matched to a gene. DNA for the CDR3: TGTGCCAGTATAAAAAGAGCGGGAGGTTCGCATGAGCAGTTCTTC. Protein product: CASIKRAGGSHEQFF.

The V and J genes are TRBV2 and TRBJ2-2; 7 bases are a match to TRBD1. The CDR3 runs 13 residues. Germline values: CDR1 SNHLY, CDR2 FYNNEI. The junction had 4 bases not matched to a gene; V was cut back by 5 bases and J by 7 bases. The CDR3 region has the DNA TGTGCCAGCAGTCTTGACAGGGACGGGGAGCTGTTTTTT. Translating it yields CASSLDRDGELFF.

The chain has TRBV10-3 and TRBJ1-1, with 9 bases matching TRBD1. Germline V CDR1 and CDR2: ENHRY, SYGVKD. The CDR3 is 14 residues long. V lost 10 bases to trimming and J lost 2 bases; unmatched junction nucleotides: 8. The chain's CDR3 is CATKTGGGNTEAFF. The CDR3 DNA sequence: TGTGCCACCAAGACAGGGGGTGGAAACACTGAAGCTTTCTTT.

The chain uses TRBV29-1 and TRBJ2-1; a possible D gene is TRBD2 (6 bases). The length of the CDR3 is 16 residues. V was cut by 4 bases and J by 8 bases, with 24 bases left in between. CDR1 and CDR2 from the germline V gene are SQVTM and ANQGSEA. The CDR3 DNA sequence: TGCAGCGTTGCTGGTGTGAGGACTATCCCCCCGGATGAGCAGTTCTTC. Protein: CSVAGVRTIPPDEQFF.

The rearrangement links TRBV10-1 to TRBJ2-3; unclear D gene. Trimming left V 2 bases short and J 1 base short, with 13 bases between. The CDR3 runs 16 residues. CDR1 is WNHNN and CDR2 is SYGVQD in the germline V gene (reference sequence). CDR3 nucleotides: TGCGCCAGCAGTGAGATGGGTGGTAGAGGCACAGATACGCAGTATTTT. Encoded protein: CASSEMGGRGTDTQYF.

Turning to this clone: Additional DNA sequences in this sample encode the identical CDR3. The gene calls are TRBV18 and TRBJ2-6; 9 bases are a match to TRBD1. J lost 2 bases, V lost 3 bases, and 2 bases had no gene match. Germline CDR1 and CDR2: KGHSH and LQKENI. There are 16 residues in the CDR3. The CDR3 loop reads CASSPTGGAGANVLTF. DNA for the CDR3: TGTGCCAGCTCACCTACAGGGGGCGCTGGGGCCAACGTCCTGACTTTC.